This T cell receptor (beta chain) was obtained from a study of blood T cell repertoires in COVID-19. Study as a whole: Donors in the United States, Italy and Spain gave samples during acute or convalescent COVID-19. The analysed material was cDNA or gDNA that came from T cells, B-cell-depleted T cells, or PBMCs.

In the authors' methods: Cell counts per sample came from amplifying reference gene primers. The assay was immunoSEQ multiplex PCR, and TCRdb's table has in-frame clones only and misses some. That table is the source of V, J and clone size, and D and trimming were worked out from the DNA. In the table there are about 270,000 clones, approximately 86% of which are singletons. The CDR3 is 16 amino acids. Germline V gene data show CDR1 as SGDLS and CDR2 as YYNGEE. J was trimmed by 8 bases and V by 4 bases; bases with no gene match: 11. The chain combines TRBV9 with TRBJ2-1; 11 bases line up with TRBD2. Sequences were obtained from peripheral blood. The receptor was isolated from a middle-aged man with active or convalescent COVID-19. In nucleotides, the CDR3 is TGTGCCAGCAGCATCATCAAACTAGCGGGAGTGGATGAGCAGTTCTTC. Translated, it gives CASSIIKLAGVDEQFF.